The 18 T cell receptor beta chains listed next were all sequenced from one sample in a study of cytomegalovirus exposure and HLA in healthy donors. The study ran its PCR with 60 Vbeta and 13 Jbeta primers. Using immunoSEQ multiplex PCR, the repertoire was profiled, and TCRdb retains in-frame clones only, with some absent. Of 90,000 to 100,000 clones detected, roughly 80% appear once; the ten largest clones hold 0.76%. The specimen sequenced was PBMCs. These receptors were obtained from a woman aged 60-70 years in good health and CMV-seronegative.

The genes are TRBV19 and TRBJ2-1; possible D gene TRBD2, 6 bases. The CDR3 loop spans 17 amino acids. Per germline, CDR1 LNHDA and CDR2 SQIVND (reference sequence). Trimming stripped 4 bases from V and 1 base from J, with 17 bases between. The CDR3 DNA sequence: TGTGCCAGTAGTACCCTATCAGGGCGGGGTTCCTACAATGAGCAGTTCTTC. Protein sequence: CASSTLSGRGSYNEQFF.

The rearrangement links TRBV20-1 to TRBJ2-7, with 7 bases fitting TRBD2. Germline trimming cut 3 bases from V and 6 bases from J; bases unmatched to any gene: 2. The CDR3 covers 11 residues. Germline assignment: CDR1 DFQATT and CDR2 SNEGSKA (reference sequence). CDR3 in amino acids: CSARGGIEQYF. DNA for the CDR3: TGCAGTGCTAGGGGGGGGATCGAGCAGTACTTC.

The rearrangement links TRBV19 to TRBJ1-2; tentative D call: TRBD1 (6 bases). The germline V gene encodes CDR1 LNHDA and CDR2 SQIVND (reference sequence). This CDR3 contains 12 residues. V was trimmed by 7 bases and J by 4 bases, leaving 10 bases between them. The DNA for the CDR3 is TGTGCCAGTACCCCGGACAGCTATGGCTACACCTTC. Its protein is CASTPDSYGYTF.

V usage is TRBV27 and J usage is TRBJ2-1; D unresolved. Per the germline V gene, CDR1 is MNHEY and CDR2 is SMNVEV (reference sequence). There are 12 residues in the CDR3. Trimming took off 5 bases at V and 6 bases at J, with 8 bases between the two ends. In nucleotides, the CDR3 is TGTGCCAGCAGTCCGACGGGCAATGAGCAGTTCTTC. This codes for CASSPTGNEQFF.

This clone was counted between two and nine times. The chain joins TRBV7-6 to TRBJ2-1; 8 bases are shared with TRBD2. In germline, CDR1 is SGHVS, CDR2 FNYEAQ. The junction had 12 bases not matched to a gene; V was cut back by 5 bases and J by 3 bases. The CDR3 consists of 17 residues. The CDR3, as DNA: TGTGCCAGCAGCCAAGAGGCAGCGGGAGTGTACTACAATGAGCAGTTCTTC. Protein product: CASSQEAAGVYYNEQFF.

This sequence joins TRBV25-1 and TRBJ2-1; TRBD2 matches at 11 bases. The CDR3 consists of 14 residues. The germline gives CDR1 MGHDK, CDR2 SYGVNS. V trimming: 8 bases; J trimming: 5 bases; junction bases outside the gene matches: 5. The CDR3: CASHDSGGDNEQFF. The CDR3, as DNA: TGTGCCAGCCACGATAGCGGGGGGGACAATGAGCAGTTCTTC.

The chain uses TRBV29-1 and TRBJ1-1; weak D call: TRBD1 (5 bases). Trimming removed 3 bases from V and 0 bases from J, with 8 bases in between. Germline CDR1 SQVTM, CDR2 ANQGSEA. There are 13 residues in the CDR3. The CDR3 sequence: CSVDKGLNTEAFF. In nucleotides, the CDR3 is TGCAGCGTTGACAAGGGGTTGAACACTGAAGCTTTCTTT.

The chain has TRBV7-2 and TRBJ2-7, with 9 bases lining up with TRBD2. The germline V gene encodes CDR1 SGHTA and CDR2 FQGNSA. This CDR3 contains 18 residues. V lost 4 bases, J lost 3 bases, and 16 bases stayed unmatched. CDR3 residues: CASSWIRSGLASSYEQYF. CDR3 nucleotides: TGTGCCAGCAGCTGGATTAGATCCGGACTAGCGTCAAGCTACGAGCAGTACTTC. Combining the CDR3 with reference TRBV7-2 and TRBJ2-7 gives the whole variable domain GAGVSQSPSNKVTEKGKDVELRCDPISGHTALYWYRQSLGQGLEFLIYFQGNSAPDKSGLPSDRFSAERTGGSVSTLTIQRTQQEDSAVYLCASSWIRSGLASSYEQYFGPGTRLTVT.

V usage is TRBV19 and J usage is TRBJ2-7, with 7 positions matching TRBD1. Losses at the gene ends were 3 bases for V and 4 bases for J; bases not matched to a gene: 12. Per the germline V gene, CDR1 is LNHDA and CDR2 is SQIVND (reference sequence). The CDR3 has 16 amino acids. Here the CDR3 DNA reads TGTGCCAGTAGTATGGGCCGCGACAGGGAAGGTTACGAGCAGTACTTC. Its translation: CASSMGRDREGYEQYF.

The chain joins TRBV27 to TRBJ1-5; 7 nucleotides agree with TRBD1. The CDR3 runs to 15 residues. Germline CDR1 MNHEY, CDR2 SMNVEV (reference sequence). The V segment lost 5 bases and the J segment 5 bases; nucleotides outside the gene matches: 9. CDR3 bases: TGTGCCAGCAGTCCGGACCGGGACAGCTATCAGCCCCAGCATTTT. The encoded protein is CASSPDRDSYQPQHF.

The J gene is TRBJ2-1, the V gene TRBV5-4; D is undetermined. Looked up from germline, CDR1 is SGHNT and CDR2 is YYREEE (reference sequence). The CDR3 spans 14 residues. V lost 1 base and J 2 bases, leaving 7 bases between the germline ends. In DNA, the CDR3 is TGTGCCAGCAGCTTGTCATCCCCCTACAATGAGCAGTTCTTC. It translates to CASSLSSPYNEQFF.

The J gene is TRBJ2-1, the V gene TRBV19, with D maybe TRBD2 (5 bases). The CDR3 loop spans 15 amino acids. The V end lost 3 bases, the J end lost 5 bases, and 14 bases lay between the germline ends. The germline CDR1 and CDR2 sequences are LNHDA and SQIVND (reference sequence). The CDR3 here is CASSIGLHMNNEQFF. The CDR3 nucleotides are TGTGCCAGTAGTATCGGACTTCACATGAACAATGAGCAGTTCTTC.

This sequence joins TRBV14 and TRBJ2-1; tentatively, D is TRBD1 (6 bases). The germline V gene encodes CDR1 SGHDN and CDR2 FVKESK. The CDR3 runs 16 residues. V was trimmed by 5 bases and J by 0 bases, leaving 14 bases between them. In nucleotides, the CDR3 is TGTGCCAGCAGCTTCTTAACAGGGCACTCCTACAATGAGCAGTTCTTC. It yields the protein CASSFLTGHSYNEQFF.

This chain uses TRBV4-3 with TRBJ1-1; TRBD1 might be the D (5 bases). There are 15 residues in the CDR3. The germline gives CDR1 LGHNA, CDR2 YSLEER. Trimming took 4 bases from V and 1 from J, leaving 13 bases between them. This CDR3 reads CASSPLTQGNTEAFF. Here the CDR3 DNA reads TGCGCCAGCAGCCCCCTTACCCAGGGGAACACTGAAGCTTTCTTT.

The chain links TRBV7-8 to TRBJ2-1; D call uncertain. Germline V lookup: CDR1 SGHVS, CDR2 FQNEAQ. The V gene lost 5 bases and the J gene lost 1 base, with 9 bases spanning the gap. The CDR3 length is 14 residues. CDR3 nucleotide sequence: TGTGCCAGCAGCCCCCGAGGATCCTACAATGAGCAGTTCTTC. Protein: CASSPRGSYNEQFF.

The chain couples TRBV30 to TRBJ1-3; TRBD1 matches 7 bases. CDR3 length equals 13 residues. Germline values: CDR1 GTSNPN, CDR2 SVGIG (reference sequence). V was pared by 6 bases and J by 4 bases, with 6 bases of the junction left unmatched. The CDR3 nucleotides are TGTGCCTGTCGACAGGGACCCGGAAACACCATATATTTT. It is translated as CACRQGPGNTIYF.

CDR3 bases: TGTGCCAGCAGTAAACAGGGGGTTAGCAATCAGCCCCAGCATTTT. Protein product: CASSKQGVSNQPQHF. The chain combines TRBV27 with TRBJ1-5; 8 bases line up with TRBD1. Per germline, CDR1 MNHEY and CDR2 SMNVEV (reference sequence). There are 15 residues in the CDR3. Unmatched junction bases numbered 3, after V lost 5 bases and J lost 0 bases.

The gene calls are TRBV25-1 and TRBJ1-2; a weak D match, TRBD1 (5 bases). The V end was cut by 1 base, the J end by 8 bases, with 14 bases between. CDR1 and CDR2 (germline): MGHDK, SYGVNS. The CDR3 is made up of 14 amino acids. CDR3 DNA sequence: TGTGCCAGCAGTGAATCGGGTCGGGGGGACGGCTACACCTTC. Protein product: CASSESGRGDGYTF.